This T cell receptor (beta chain) was captured in a study of pediatric ulcerative colitis. This CDR3 comprises 14 residues. V gave up 2 bases and J gave up 3 bases, with 11 bases separating them. Looked up from germline, CDR1 is MNHNS and CDR2 is SASEGT. TCRdb's copy holds only in-frame clones and misses some; the assay was immunoSEQ multiplex PCR. The sample holds tens of thousands of clones; around 80% are singletons and the top ten take roughly 5.4%. V gene TRBV6-1 combines with J gene TRBJ2-7, with a weak D call TRBD2 (6 bases). The clonotype was recovered from a boy between 10 and 17 years old with moderate ulcerative colitis. Sequencing was carried out using blood. The CDR3 DNA reads TGTGCCAGCAGTGAAAAGGGAGGTCTCTACGAGCAGTACTTC. Encoded protein: CASSEKGGLYEQYF.